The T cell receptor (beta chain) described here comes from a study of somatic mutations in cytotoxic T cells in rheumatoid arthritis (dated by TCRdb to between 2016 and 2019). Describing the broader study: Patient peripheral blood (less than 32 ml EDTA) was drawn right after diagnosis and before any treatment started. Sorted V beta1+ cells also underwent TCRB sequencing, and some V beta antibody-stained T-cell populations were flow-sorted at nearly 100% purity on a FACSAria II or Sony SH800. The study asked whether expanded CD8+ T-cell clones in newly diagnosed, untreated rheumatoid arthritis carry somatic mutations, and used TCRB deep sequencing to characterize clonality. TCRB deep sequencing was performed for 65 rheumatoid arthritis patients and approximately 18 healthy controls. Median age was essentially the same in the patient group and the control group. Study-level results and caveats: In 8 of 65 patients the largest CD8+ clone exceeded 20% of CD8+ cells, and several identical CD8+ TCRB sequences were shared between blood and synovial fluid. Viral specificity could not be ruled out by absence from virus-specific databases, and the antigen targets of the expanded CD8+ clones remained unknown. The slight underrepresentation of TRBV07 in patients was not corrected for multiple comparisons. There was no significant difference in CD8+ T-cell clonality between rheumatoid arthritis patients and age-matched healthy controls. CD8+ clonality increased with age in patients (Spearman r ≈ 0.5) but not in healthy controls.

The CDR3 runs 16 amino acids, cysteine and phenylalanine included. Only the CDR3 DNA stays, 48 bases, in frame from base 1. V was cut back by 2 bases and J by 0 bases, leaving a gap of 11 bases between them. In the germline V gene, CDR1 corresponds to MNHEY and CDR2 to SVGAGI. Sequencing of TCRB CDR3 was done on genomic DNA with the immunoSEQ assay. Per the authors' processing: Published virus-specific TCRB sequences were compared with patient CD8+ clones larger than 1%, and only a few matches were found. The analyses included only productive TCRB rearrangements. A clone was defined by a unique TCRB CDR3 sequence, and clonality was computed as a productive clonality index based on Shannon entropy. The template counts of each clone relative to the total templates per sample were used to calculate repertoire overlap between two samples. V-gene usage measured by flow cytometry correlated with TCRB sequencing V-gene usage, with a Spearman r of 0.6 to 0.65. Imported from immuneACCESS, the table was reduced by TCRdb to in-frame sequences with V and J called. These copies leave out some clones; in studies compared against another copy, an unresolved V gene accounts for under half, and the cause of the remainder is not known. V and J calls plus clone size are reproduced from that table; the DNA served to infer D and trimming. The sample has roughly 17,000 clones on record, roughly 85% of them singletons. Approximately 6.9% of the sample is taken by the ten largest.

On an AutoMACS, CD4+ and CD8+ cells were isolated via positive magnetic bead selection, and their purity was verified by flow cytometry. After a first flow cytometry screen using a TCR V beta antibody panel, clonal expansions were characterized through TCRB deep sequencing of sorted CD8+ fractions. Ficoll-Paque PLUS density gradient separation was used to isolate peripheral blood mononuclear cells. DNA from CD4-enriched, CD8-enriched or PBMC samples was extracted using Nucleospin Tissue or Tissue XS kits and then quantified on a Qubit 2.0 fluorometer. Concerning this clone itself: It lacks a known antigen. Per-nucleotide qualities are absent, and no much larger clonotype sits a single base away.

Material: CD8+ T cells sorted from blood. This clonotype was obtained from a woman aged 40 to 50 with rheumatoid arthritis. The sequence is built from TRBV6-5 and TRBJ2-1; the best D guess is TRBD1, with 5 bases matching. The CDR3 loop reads CASSYGALSSYNEQFF. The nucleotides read TGTGCCAGCAGTTACGGGGCCCTCAGCTCCTACAATGAGCAGTTCTTC.